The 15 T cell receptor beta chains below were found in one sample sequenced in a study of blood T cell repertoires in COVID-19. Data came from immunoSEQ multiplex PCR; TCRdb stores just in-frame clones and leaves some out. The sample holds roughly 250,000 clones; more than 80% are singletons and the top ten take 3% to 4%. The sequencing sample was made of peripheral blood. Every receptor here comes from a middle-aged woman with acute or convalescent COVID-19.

DNA for the CDR3: TGTGCCAGCAGCTTGGGAGCGGGGGCCGGGGAGCTGTTTTTT. Translated: CASSLGAGAGELFF. This chain connects TRBV5-6 to TRBJ2-2; TRBD2 aligns across 8 bases. Unmatched junction bases numbered 1, after V lost 0 bases and J lost 6 bases. The CDR3 loop spans 14 amino acids. CDR1 and CDR2 (germline): SGHDT, YYEEEE.

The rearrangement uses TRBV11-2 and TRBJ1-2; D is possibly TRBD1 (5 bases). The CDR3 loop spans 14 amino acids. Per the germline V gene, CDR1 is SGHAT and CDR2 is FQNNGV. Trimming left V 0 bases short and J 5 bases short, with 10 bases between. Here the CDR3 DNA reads TGTGCCAGCAGCTTAGATCACGGGGGATATGGCTACACCTTC. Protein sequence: CASSLDHGGYGYTF.

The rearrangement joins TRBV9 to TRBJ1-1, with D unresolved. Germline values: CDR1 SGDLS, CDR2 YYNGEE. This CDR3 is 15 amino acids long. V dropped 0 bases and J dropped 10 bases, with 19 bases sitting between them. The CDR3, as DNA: TGTGCCAGCAGCGTAGAGGCGGGTCCCCGGTTGGGAGCTTTCTTT. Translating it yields CASSVEAGPRLGAFF.

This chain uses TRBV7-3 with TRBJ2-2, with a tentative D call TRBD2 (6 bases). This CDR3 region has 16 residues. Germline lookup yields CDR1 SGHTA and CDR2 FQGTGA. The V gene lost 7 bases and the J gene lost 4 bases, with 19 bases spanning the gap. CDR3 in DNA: TGTGCCAGCACCCCCAACGGGGGAATGGGCACCGGGGAGCTGTTTTTT. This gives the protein CASTPNGGMGTGELFF.

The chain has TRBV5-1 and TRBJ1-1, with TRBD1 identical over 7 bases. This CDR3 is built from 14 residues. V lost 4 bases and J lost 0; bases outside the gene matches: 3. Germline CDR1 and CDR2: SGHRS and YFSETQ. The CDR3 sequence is CASSIQGMNTEAFF. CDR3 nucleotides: TGCGCCAGCAGCATACAGGGGATGAACACTGAAGCTTTCTTT.

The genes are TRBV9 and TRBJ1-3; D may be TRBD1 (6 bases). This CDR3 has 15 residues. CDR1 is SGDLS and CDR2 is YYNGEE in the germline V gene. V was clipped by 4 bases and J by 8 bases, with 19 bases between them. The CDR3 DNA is TGTGCCAGCAGCCCGGGGGGGACAAATTGGGACACCATATATTTT. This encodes CASSPGGTNWDTIYF.

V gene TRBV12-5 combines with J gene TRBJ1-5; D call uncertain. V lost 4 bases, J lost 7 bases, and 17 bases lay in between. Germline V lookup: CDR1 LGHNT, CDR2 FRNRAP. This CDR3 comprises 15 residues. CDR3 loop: CASGSNPVAEQPQHF. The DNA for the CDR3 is TGTGCTAGTGGTTCTAATCCGGTAGCGGAACAGCCCCAGCATTTT.

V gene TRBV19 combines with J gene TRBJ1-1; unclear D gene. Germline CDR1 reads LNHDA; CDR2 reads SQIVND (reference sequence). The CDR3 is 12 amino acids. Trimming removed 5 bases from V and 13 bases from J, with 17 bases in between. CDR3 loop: CASSPSSSRGFF. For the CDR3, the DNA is TGTGCCAGTAGTCCAAGCTCATCTCGGGGTTTCTTT.

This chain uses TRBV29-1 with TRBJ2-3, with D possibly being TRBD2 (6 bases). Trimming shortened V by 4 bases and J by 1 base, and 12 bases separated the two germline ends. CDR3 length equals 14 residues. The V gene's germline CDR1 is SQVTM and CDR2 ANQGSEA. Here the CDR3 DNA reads TGCAGCGTTGTCATCGGGGGTCGCACAGATACGCAGTATTTT. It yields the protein CSVVIGGRTDTQYF.

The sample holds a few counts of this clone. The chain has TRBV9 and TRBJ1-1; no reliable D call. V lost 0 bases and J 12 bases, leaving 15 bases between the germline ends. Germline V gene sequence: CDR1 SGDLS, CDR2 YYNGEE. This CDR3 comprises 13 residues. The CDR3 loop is CASSVDILRETFF. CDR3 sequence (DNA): TGTGCCAGCAGCGTAGACATCCTGAGGGAAACTTTCTTT.

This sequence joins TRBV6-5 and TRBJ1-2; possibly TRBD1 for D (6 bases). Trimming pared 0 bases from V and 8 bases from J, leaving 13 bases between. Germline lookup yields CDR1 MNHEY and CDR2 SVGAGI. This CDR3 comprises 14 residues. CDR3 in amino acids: CASSYSLQGSGYTF. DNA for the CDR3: TGTGCCAGCAGTTACTCGCTACAGGGTTCCGGCTACACCTTC.

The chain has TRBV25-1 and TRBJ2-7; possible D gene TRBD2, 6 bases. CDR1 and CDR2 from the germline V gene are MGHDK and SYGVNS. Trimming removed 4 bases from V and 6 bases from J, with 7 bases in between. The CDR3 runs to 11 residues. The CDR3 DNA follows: TGTGCCAGCAGTGGGGGAGGCGAGCAGTACGTC. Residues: CASSGGGEQYV.

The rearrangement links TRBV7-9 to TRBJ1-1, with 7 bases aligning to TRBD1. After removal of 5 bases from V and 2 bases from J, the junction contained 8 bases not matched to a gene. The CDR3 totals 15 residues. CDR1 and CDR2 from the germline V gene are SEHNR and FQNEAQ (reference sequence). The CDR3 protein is CASSVGQTVNTEAFF. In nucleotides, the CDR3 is TGTGCCAGCAGCGTGGGACAGACTGTAAACACTGAAGCTTTCTTT.

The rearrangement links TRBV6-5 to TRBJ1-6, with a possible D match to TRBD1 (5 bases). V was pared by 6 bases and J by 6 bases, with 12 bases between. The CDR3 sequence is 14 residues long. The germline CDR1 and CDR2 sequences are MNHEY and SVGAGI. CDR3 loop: CASSLAGGNSPLHF. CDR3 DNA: TGTGCCAGCAGCCTGGCGGGGGGTAATTCACCCCTCCACTTT.

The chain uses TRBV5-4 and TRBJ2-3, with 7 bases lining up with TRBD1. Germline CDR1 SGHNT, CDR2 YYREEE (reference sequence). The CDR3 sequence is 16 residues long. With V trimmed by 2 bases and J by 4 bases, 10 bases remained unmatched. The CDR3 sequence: CASSFGQGVGADTQYF. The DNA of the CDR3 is TGTGCCAGCAGCTTTGGCCAGGGGGTAGGTGCAGATACGCAGTATTTT.